The 7 T cell receptor beta chains below come from one sample, sequenced in a study of T cells expressing NK-cell markers. One entry per CDR3 protein, without DNA, is what TCRdb gives after re-calling the 5' RACE reads. The sample data list around 100,000 distinct CDR3 sequences. Source material: blood T cells: a sorted CD56 or NKG2C T cell subset, CD4+ or CD8+ T cells, or bulk PBMC T cells (not recorded which). The receptors shown here come from a woman between 18 and 75 years old in good health.

The rearrangement uses TRBV2 and TRBJ2-7; the D call of TRBD1 rests on TCRdb alone, since no DNA is present to check it. This CDR3 has 14 amino acids. Germline CDR1 SNHLY, CDR2 FYNNEI. This chain's CDR3 is CASGEGTGAYEQYF. Using reference TRBV2 and TRBJ2-7 for the parts outside the CDR3, the full variable domain is EPEVTQTPSHQVTQMGQEVILRCVPISNHLYFYWYRQILGQKVEFLVSFYNNEISEKSEIFDDQFSVERPDGSNFTLKIRSTKLEDSAMYFCASGEGTGAYEQYFGPGTRLTVT.

This chain links TRBV29-1 with TRBJ1-1. The CDR3 runs 12 residues. The germline gives CDR1 SQVTM, CDR2 ANQGSEA. The CDR3 loop reads CSVEWSNTEAFF. The entire variable domain, with the rest obtained from reference TRBV29-1 and TRBJ1-1, is as follows: SAVISQKPSRDICQRGTSLTIQCQVDSQVTMMFWYRQQPGQSLTLIATANQGSEATYESGFVIDKFPISRPNLTFSTLTVSNMSPEDSSIYLCSVEWSNTEAFFGQGTRLTVV.

The genes are TRBV2 and TRBJ2-1; absent DNA, TCRdb's TRBD1 call cannot be checked. CDR1 and CDR2 from the germline V gene are SNHLY and FYNNEI. The CDR3 is 14 amino acids. The CDR3 reads CASSWDRGGNEQFF.

The rearrangement uses TRBV6-2 or TRBV6-3 and TRBJ1-1; TCRdb outputs TRBD1, but without DNA this stays unchecked. This CDR3 is built from 17 residues. Germline CDR1 and CDR2: MNHEY and SVGEGT. The CDR3: CASSYPTNQGVWTEAFF.

This clonotype is classed as medium-sized (0.01 to 0.1%) by frequency. The rearrangement links TRBV14 to TRBJ1-5. This CDR3 has 13 residues. CDR1 SGHDN and CDR2 FVKESK come from the germline V gene. CDR3 region: CASSQLWSQPQHF. Together with reference TRBV14 and TRBJ1-5, the CDR3 gives the full variable domain: EAGVTQFPSHSVIEKGQTVTLRCDPISGHDNLYWYRRVMGKEIKFLLHFVKESKQDESGMPNNRFLAERTGGTYSTLKVQPAELEDSGVYFCASSQLWSQPQHFGDGTRLSIL.

The rearrangement links TRBV5-1 to TRBJ2-1. The CDR3 has 12 amino acids. Germline V lookup: CDR1 SGHRS, CDR2 YFSETQ. CDR3 sequence: CASSLSEPEQFF.

The J gene is TRBJ2-2, the V gene TRBV11-3; the D call of TRBD1 rests on TCRdb alone, since no DNA is present to check it. This CDR3 comprises 16 residues. The germline V gene encodes CDR1 SGHNT and CDR2 YENEEA. The CDR3 protein is CASSNRDRGITGELFF.